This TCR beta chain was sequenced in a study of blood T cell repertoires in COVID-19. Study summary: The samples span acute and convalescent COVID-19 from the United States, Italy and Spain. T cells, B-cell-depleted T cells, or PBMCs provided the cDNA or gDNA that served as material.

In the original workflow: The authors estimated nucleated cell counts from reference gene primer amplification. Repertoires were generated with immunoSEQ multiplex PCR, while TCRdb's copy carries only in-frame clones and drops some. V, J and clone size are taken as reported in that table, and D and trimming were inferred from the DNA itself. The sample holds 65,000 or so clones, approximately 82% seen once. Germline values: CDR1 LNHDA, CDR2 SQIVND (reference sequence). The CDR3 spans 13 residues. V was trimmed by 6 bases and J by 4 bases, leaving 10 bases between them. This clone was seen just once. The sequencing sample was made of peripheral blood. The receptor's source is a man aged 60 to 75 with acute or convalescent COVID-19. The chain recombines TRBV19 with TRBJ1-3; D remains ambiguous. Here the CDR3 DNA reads TGTGCCAGTAGCTTCCAACAAGGAAACACCATATATTTT. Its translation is CASSFQQGNTIYF.